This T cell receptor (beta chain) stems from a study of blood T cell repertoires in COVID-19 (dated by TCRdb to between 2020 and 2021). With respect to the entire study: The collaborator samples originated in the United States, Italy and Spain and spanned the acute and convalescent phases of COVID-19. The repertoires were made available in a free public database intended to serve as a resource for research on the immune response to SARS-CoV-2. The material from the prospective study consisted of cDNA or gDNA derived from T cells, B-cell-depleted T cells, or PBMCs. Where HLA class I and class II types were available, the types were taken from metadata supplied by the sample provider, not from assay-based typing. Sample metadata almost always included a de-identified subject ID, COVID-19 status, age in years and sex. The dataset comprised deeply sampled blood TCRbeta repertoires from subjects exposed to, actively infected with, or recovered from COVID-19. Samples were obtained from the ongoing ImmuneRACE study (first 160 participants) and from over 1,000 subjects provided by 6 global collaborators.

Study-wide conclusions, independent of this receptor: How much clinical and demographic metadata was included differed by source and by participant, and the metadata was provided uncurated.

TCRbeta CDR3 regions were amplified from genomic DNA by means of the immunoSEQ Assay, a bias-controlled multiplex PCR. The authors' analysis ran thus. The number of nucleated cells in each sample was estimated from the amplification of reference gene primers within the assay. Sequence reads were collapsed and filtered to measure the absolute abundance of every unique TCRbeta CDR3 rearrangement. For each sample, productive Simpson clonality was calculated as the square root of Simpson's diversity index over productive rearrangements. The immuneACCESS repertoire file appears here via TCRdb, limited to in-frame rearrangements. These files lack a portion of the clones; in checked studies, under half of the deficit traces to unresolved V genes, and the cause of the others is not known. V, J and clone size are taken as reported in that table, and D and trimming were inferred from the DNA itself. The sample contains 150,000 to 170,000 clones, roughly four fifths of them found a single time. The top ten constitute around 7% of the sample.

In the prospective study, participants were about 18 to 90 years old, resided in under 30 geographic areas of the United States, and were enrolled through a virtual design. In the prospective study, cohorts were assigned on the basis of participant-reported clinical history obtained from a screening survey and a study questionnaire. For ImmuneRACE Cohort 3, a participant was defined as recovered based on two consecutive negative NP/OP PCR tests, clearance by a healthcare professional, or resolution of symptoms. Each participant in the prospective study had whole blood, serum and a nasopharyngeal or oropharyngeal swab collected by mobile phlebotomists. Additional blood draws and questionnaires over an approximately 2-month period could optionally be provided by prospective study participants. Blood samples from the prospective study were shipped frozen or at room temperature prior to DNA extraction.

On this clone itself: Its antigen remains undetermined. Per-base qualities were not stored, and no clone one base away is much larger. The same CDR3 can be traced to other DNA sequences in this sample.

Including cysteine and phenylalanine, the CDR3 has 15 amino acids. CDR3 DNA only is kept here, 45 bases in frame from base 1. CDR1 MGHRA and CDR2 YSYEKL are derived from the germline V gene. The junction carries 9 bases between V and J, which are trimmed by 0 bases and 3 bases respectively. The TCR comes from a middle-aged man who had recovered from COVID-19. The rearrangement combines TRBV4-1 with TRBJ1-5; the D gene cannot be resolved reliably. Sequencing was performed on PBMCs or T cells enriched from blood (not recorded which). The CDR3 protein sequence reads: CASSQDRGDNQPQHF. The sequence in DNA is TGCGCCAGCAGCCAAGATCGGGGAGACAATCAGCCCCAGCATTTT.